This T cell receptor beta chain was captured by sequencing in a study of OX40 agonist ivuxolimab in advanced cancers. This table comes from immunoSEQ multiplex PCR, and its TCRdb copy is limited to in-frame clones, with some not included. The sample contains 50,000 to 85,000 clones, roughly four fifths of which appear only once. V shed 0 bases and J 3 bases; nucleotides not matched to a gene: 1. The CDR3 has 15 residues. Germline CDR1 SGHRS, CDR2 YFSETQ. For this clone: Other DNA sequences from this sample encode an identical CDR3 as well.

This TCR was recovered from an adult with an advanced solid tumor such as melanoma, head and neck, liver or kidney cancer. This sample comprised CD4+ or CD8+ T cells sorted from blood, obtained in a trial of the OX40 agonist ivuxolimab. The rearrangement uses TRBV5-1 and TRBJ1-4; 8 nucleotides align to TRBD1. The CDR3 nucleotides are TGCGCCAGCAGCTTGGCAGGGGGCTCTAATGAAAAACTGTTTTTT. It specifies CASSLAGGSNEKLFF.